This T cell receptor beta chain stems from a study of T-cell reconstitution after alpha-beta-depleted transplantation in children. Unique molecular identifiers were used in preparing the TCRbeta library. TCRdb reprocessed the PCR reads with MiXCR, giving one entry per CDR3 protein. The table records some 490,000 distinct CDR3 sequences, approximately 13% of them present only once. In this sample, this clonotype turned up a few times. The CDR3 length is 13 residues. CDR1 and CDR2 (germline): SGHRS, YFSETQ. With 2 bases removed from V and 1 base from J, the gap between germline ends came to 6 bases. This specimen consisted of PBMCs from the stem cell graft donor, obtained from the stem cell graft. The rearrangement links TRBV5-1 to TRBJ1-1; D gene uncertain. The TCR was taken from a human donor who donated a stem cell graft to a child with combined immunodeficiency. The CDR3, as DNA: TGCGCCAGCAGCTTCAACCCGAACACTGAAGCTTTCTTT. Its protein is CASSFNPNTEAFF.